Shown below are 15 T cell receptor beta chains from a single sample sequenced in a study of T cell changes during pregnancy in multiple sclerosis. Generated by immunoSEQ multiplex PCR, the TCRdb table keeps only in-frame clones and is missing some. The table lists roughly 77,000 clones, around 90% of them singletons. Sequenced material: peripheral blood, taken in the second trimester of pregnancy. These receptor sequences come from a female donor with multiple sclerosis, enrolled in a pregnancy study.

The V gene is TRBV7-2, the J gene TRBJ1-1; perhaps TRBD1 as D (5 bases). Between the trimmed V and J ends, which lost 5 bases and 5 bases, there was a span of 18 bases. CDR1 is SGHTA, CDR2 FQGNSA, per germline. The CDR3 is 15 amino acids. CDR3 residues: CASSPEKGRWTEAFF. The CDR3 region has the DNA TGTGCCAGCAGCCCGGAGAAGGGGCGGTGGACTGAAGCTTTCTTT.

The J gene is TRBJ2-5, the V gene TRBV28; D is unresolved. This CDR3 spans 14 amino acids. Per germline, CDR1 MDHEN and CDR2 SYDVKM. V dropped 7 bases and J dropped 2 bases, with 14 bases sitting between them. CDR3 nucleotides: TGTGCCAGCACATCGAACAGAATTCAAGAGACCCAGTACTTC. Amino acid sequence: CASTSNRIQETQYF.

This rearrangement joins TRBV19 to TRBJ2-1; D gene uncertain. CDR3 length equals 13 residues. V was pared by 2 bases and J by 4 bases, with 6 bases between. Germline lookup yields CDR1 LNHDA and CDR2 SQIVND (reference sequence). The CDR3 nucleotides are TGTGCCAGTAGTATATCCGGTTACAATGAGCAGTTCTTC. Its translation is CASSISGYNEQFF.

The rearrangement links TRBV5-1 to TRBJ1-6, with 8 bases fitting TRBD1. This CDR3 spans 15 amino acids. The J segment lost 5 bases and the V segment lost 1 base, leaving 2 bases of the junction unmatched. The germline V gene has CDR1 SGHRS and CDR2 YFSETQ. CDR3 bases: TGCGCCAGCAGCTTGATGGACAGGGATAATTCACCCCTCCACTTT. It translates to CASSLMDRDNSPLHF.

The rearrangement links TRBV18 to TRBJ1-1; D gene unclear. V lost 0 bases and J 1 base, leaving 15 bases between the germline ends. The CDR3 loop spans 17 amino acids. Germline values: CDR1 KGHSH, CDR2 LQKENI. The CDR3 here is CASSPPRKPTRNTEAFF. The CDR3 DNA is TGTGCCAGCTCACCACCTAGAAAACCGACAAGGAACACTGAAGCTTTCTTT.

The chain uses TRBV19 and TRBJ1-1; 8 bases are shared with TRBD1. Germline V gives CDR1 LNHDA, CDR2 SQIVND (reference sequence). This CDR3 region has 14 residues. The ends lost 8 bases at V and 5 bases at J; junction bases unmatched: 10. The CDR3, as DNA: TGTGCCAGTTTCGACAGGGGAGGTTGGACTGAAGCTTTCTTT. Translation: CASFDRGGWTEAFF.

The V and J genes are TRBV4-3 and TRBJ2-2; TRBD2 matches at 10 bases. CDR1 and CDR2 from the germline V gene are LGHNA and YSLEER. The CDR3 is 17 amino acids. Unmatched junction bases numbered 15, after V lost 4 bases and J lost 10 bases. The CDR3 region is CASSPTSGGARGLELFF. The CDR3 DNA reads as TGCGCCAGCAGCCCGACCAGCGGGGGGGCCCGGGGACTGGAGCTGTTTTTT.

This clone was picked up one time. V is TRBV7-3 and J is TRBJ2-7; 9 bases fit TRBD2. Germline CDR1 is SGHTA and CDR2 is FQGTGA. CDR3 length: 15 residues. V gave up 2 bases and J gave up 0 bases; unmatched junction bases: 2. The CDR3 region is CASSLGSGGSYEQYF. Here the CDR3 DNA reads TGTGCCAGCAGCTTAGGTAGCGGGGGCTCCTACGAGCAGTACTTC.

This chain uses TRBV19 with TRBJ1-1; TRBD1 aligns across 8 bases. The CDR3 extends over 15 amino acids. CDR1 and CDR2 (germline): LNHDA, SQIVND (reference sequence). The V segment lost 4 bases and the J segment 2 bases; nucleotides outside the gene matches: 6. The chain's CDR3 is CASSTVDRANTEAFF. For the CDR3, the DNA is TGTGCCAGTAGTACCGTGGACAGGGCAAACACTGAAGCTTTCTTT.

The CDR3 DNA reads as TGTGCCTGGAGCCAACTAGGCGATACGCAGTATTTT. Residues: CAWSQLGDTQYF. This chain links TRBV30 with TRBJ2-3; D perhaps matches TRBD2 (5 bases). The V and J ends lost 3 bases and 6 bases respectively, with 10 bases between them. CDR1 is GTSNPN and CDR2 is SVGIG in the germline V gene (reference sequence). The CDR3 loop spans 12 amino acids.

The CDR3 protein is CASSFDRGNTYEQYF. CDR3 bases: TGTGCCAGCAGCTTCGACAGGGGGAACACCTACGAGCAGTACTTC. The chain uses TRBV11-2 and TRBJ2-7, with 9 bases identical to TRBD1. The ends lost 3 bases at V and 2 bases at J; junction bases unmatched: 5. The germline V gene has CDR1 SGHAT and CDR2 FQNNGV. This CDR3 is built from 15 residues.

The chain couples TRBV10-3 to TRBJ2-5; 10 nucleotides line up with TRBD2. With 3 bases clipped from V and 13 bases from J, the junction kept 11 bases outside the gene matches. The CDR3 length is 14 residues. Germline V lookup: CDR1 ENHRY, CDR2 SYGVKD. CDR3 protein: CAISDLLAGGDPYF. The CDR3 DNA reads TGTGCCATCAGTGATTTATTAGCGGGGGGAGACCCGTACTTC.

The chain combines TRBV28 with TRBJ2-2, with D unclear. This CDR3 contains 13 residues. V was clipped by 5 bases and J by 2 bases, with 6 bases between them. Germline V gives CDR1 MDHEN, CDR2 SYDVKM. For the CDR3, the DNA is TGTGCCAGCAGTACTCTTAACACCGGGGAGCTGTTTTTT. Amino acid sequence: CASSTLNTGELFF.

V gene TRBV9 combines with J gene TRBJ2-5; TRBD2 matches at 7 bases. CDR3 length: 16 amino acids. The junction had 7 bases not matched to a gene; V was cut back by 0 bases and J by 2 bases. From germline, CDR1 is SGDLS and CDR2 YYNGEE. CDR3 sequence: CASSVVPSGRQETQYF. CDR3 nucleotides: TGTGCCAGCAGCGTAGTTCCTAGCGGACGACAAGAGACCCAGTACTTC.

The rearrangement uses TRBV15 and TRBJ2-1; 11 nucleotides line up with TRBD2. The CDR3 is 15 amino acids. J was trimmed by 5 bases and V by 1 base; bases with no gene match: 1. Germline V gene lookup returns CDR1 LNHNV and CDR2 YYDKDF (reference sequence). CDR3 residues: CATSRVSGGDNEQFF. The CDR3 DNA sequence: TGTGCCACCAGCAGAGTTAGCGGGGGGGACAATGAGCAGTTCTTC.